This TCR beta chain was sequenced during a study of T cells in Graves' hyperthyroidism and ophthalmopathy. With 4 bases removed from V and 8 bases from J, the gap between germline ends came to 11 bases. This CDR3 region has 12 residues. CDR1 and CDR2 (germline): SEHNR, FQNEAQ (reference sequence). It was considered stable Graves' hyperthyroidism when ophthalmopathy did not progress within 18 months. In its sample, this clonotype was seen many times. The target antigen is unknown. TCR beta CDR3 region amplification was performed from RNA transcripts. The primer set for the first-round RT-PCR of the TCR CDR3 was HTBI. A single record per CDR3 protein comes from TCRdb applying MiXCR to the multiplex PCR reads. The sample shows over 300,000 distinct CDR3 sequences, 11% to 15% of them seen only once. Study-level findings and limits: Ophthalmopathy was separated from stable hyperthyroidism by a 13 V-J model.

The receptor's source is a woman aged 55 to 70 with Graves' hyperthyroidism. Sequencing used blood. This chain uses TRBV7-9 with TRBJ1-2; tentative D call: TRBD1 (6 bases). CDR3: CASSSGAYGYTF. CDR3 bases: TGTGCCAGCAGCTCAGGGGCTTACGGCTACACCTTC.